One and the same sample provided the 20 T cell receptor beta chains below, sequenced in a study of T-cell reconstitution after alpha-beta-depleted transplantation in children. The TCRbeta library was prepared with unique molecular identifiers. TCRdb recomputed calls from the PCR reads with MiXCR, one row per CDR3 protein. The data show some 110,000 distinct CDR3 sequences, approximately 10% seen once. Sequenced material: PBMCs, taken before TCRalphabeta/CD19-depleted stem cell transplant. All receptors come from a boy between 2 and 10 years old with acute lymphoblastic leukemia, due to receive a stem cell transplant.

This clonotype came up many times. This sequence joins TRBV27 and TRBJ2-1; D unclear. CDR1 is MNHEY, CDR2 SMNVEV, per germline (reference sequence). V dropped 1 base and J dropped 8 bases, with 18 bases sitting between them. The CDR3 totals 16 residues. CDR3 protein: CASSLYPLSVGHEQFF. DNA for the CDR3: TGTGCCAGCAGTTTATATCCCTTGTCAGTGGGCCATGAGCAGTTCTTC.

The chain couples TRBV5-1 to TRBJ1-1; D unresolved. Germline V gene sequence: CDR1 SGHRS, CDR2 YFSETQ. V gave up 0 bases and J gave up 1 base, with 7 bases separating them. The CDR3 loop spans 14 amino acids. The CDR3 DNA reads TGCGCCAGCAGCTTGGCCTGGGGGAACACTGAAGCTTTCTTT. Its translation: CASSLAWGNTEAFF.

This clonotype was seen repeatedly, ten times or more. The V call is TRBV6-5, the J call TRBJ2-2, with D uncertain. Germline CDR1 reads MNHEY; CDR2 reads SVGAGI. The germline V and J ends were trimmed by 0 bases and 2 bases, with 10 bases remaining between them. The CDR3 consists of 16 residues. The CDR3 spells CASSYSRLTNTGELFF. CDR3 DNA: TGTGCCAGCAGTTACTCCCGGTTGACAAACACCGGGGAGCTGTTTTTT.

The CDR3 nucleotides read TGTGCCAGCAGTCCGCGAGGTCGGGGTGTGGGGAGTCAGAACACTGAAGCTTTCTTT. Translating gives CASSPRGRGVGSQNTEAFF. The chain couples TRBV27 to TRBJ1-1, with D unclear. Trimming took off 5 bases at V and 1 base at J, with 26 bases between the two ends. In germline, CDR1 is MNHEY, CDR2 SMNVEV (reference sequence). The CDR3 has 19 residues.

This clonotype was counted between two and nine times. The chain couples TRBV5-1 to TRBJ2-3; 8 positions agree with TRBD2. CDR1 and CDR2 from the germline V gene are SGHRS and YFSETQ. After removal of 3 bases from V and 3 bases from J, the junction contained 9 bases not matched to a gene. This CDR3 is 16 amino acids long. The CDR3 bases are TGCGCCAGCAGCTACCGAGCGGGAGTCGGAACAGATACGCAGTATTTT. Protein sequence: CASSYRAGVGTDTQYF.

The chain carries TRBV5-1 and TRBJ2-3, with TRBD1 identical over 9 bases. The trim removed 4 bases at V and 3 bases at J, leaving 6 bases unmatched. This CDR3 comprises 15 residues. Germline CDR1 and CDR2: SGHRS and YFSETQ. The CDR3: CASSPGTGITDTQYF. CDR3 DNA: TGCGCCAGCAGCCCAGGGACAGGGATTACAGATACGCAGTATTTT.

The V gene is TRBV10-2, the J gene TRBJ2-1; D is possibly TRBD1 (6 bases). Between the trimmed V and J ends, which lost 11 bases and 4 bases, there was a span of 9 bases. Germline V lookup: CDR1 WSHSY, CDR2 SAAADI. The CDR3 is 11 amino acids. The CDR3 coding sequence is TGCGCCGTAACAGGGTACAATGAGCAGTTCTTC. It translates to CAVTGYNEQFF.

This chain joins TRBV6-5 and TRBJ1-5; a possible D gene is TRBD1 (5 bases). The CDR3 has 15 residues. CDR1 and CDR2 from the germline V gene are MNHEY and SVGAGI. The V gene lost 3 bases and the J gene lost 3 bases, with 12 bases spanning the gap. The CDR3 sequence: CASSYNGAANQPQHF. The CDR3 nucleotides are TGTGCCAGCAGTTATAATGGGGCAGCCAATCAGCCCCAGCATTTT.

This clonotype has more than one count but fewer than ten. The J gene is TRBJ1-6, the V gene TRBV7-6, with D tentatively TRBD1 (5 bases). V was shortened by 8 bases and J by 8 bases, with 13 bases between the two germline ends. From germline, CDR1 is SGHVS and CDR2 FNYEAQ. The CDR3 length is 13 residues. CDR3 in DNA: TGTGCCAGCGGGGTGCAGGGTGATTCACCCCTCCACTTT. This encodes CASGVQGDSPLHF.

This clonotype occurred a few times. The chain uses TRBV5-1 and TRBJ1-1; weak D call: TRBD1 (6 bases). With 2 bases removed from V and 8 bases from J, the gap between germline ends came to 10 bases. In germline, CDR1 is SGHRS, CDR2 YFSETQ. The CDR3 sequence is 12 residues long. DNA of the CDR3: TGCGCCAGCAGCTTCGGACAGTCCGAAGCTTTCTTT. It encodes CASSFGQSEAFF. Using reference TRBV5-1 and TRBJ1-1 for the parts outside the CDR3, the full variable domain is KAGVTQTPRYLIKTRGQQVTLSCSPISGHRSVSWYQQTPGQGLQFLFEYFSETQRNKGNFPGRFSGRQFSNSRSEMNVSTLELGDSALYLCASSFGQSEAFFGQGTRLTVV.

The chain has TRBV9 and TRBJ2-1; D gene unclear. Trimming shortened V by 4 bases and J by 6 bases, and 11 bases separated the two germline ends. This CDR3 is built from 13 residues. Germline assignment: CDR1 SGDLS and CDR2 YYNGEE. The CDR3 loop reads CASSTRRANEQFF. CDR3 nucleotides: TGTGCCAGCAGCACGAGGAGAGCCAATGAGCAGTTCTTC.

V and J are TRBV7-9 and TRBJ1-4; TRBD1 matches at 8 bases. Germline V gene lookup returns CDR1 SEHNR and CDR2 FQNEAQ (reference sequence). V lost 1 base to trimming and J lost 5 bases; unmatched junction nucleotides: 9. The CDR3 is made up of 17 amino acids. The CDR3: CASSLGQGPRGNEKLFF. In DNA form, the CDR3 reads TGTGCCAGCAGCTTAGGACAGGGGCCCCGAGGGAATGAAAAACTGTTTTTT.

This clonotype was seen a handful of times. The CDR3 here is CASSLLGALGTDTQYF. The DNA of the CDR3 is TGCGCCAGCAGCTTGTTGGGCGCCCTGGGGACAGATACGCAGTATTTT. The V call is TRBV5-1, the J call TRBJ2-3; D is undetermined. The V gene's germline CDR1 is SGHRS and CDR2 YFSETQ. V was trimmed by 1 base and J by 3 bases, leaving 15 bases between them. The CDR3 sequence is 16 residues long.

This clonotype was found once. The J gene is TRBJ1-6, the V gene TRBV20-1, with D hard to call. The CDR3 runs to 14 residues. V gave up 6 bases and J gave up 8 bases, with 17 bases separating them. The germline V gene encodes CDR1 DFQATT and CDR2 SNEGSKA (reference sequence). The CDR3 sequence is CSATKNAADSPLHF. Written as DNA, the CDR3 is TGCAGTGCCACAAAAAACGCGGCCGATTCACCCCTCCACTTT.

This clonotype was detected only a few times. The CDR3: CASSLERNTGELFF. For the CDR3, the DNA is TGTGCCAGCAGCTTAGAACGGAACACCGGGGAGCTGTTTTTT. The chain carries TRBV7-9 and TRBJ2-2; D is unclear. The length of the CDR3 is 14 residues. Germline CDR1 and CDR2: SEHNR and FQNEAQ (reference sequence). Trimming cost V 1 base and J 1 base, with 4 bases left between them. The full variable domain, rest sourced from reference TRBV7-9 and TRBJ2-2, is DTGVSQNPRHKITKRGQNVTFRCDPISEHNRLYWYRQTLGQGPEFLTYFQNEAQLEKSRLLSDRFSAERPKGSFSTLEIQRTEQGDSAMYLCASSLERNTGELFFGEGSRLTVL.

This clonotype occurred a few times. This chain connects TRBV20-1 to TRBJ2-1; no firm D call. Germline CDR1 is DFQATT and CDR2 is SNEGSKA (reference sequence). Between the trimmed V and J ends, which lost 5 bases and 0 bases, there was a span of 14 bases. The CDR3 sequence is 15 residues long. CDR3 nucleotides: TGCAGTGCTGAACCGTCCCAAAGCTCCTACAATGAGCAGTTCTTC. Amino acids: CSAEPSQSSYNEQFF.

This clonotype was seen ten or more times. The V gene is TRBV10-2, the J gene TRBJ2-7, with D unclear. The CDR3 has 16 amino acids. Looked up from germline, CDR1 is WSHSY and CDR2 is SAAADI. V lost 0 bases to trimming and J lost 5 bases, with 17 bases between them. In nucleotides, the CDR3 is TGCGCCAGCAGTGAGTCGAATGGGGTCAGTCAGAACGAGCAGTACTTC. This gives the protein CASSESNGVSQNEQYF.

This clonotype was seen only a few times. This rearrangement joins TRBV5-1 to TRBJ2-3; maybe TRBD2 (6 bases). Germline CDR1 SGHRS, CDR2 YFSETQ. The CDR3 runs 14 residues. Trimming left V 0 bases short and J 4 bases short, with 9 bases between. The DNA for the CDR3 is TGCGCCAGCAGCTTGGCGGCTAGCGCAGATACGCAGTATTTT. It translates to CASSLAASADTQYF.

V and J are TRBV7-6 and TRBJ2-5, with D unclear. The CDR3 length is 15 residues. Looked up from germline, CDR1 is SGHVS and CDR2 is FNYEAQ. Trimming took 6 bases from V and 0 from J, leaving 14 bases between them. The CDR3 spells CASRPAVSYQETQYF. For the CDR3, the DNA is TGTGCCAGCAGACCCGCGGTCTCGTACCAAGAGACCCAGTACTTC. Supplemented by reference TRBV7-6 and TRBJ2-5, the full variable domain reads GAGVSQSPRYKVTKRGQDVALRCDPISGHVSLYWYRQALGQGPEFLTYFNYEAQQDKSGLPNDRFSAERPEGSISTLTIQRTEQRDSAMYRCASRPAVSYQETQYFGPGTRLLVL.

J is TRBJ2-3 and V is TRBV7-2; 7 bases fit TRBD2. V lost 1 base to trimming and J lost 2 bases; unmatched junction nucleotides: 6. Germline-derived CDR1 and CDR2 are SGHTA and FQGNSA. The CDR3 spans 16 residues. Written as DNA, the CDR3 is TGTGCCAGCAGCTTAGGTAGCCGGGGGGACACAGATACGCAGTATTTT. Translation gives CASSLGSRGDTDTQYF.